This T cell receptor (beta chain) comes out of a study of cytomegalovirus exposure and HLA in healthy donors. Overall study context: In terms of ancestry, the Caucasian-associated cluster contained about 81% of the roughly 360 genotyped donors.

Trimming pared 1 base from V and 0 bases from J, leaving 6 bases between. Germline values: CDR1 SGHVS, CDR2 FQNEAQ. There are 14 residues in the CDR3. This clone occurred a few times. Its antigen is unknown. Regarding the study as a whole: Being productive about 87% or about 30% of the time was typical of most TCR beta V segments in an earlier analysis. Fewer N-insertions than the approximately 700-donor mean were reportedly shown by an Asian-associated ancestry cluster in a later analysis.

With 60 Vbeta and 13 Jbeta primers, the PCR was carried out. Sequencing used immunoSEQ multiplex PCR; TCRdb keeps in-frame clones, though not all of them. The sample carries about 150,000 clones, 55% to 75% recorded once. This receptor was taken from a man aged 50 to 60 in good health and CMV-seropositive. The sequenced sample was PBMCs. V is TRBV7-8 and J is TRBJ1-1, with D hard to call. This chain's CDR3 is CASSLVQMNTEAFF. The CDR3 region has the DNA TGTGCCAGCAGCTTAGTTCAGATGAACACTGAAGCTTTCTTT.